This section outlines one T cell receptor beta chain sequence together with its context. These data originate in a study of shared clonotypes between healthy human individuals. About the study: Every donor yielded three CD4 naive, three CD4 memory, two CD8 naive and one CD8 memory plate.

The V and J ends lost 3 bases and 1 base, in that order; junction bases with no gene match: 7. The germline V gene has CDR1 PRHDT and CDR2 FYEKMQ (reference sequence). This CDR3 contains 17 residues. Repertoires were generated with immunoSEQ multiplex PCR, while TCRdb's copy carries only in-frame clones and drops some. The sample has approximately 1.4 million clones; roughly 98% are singletons. What was sequenced was naive CD4+ T cells sorted from blood. This sample's subset: CD45RA+ positively selected. The gene calls are TRBV13 and TRBJ2-3, with 10 bases fitting TRBD2. The receptor's source is a man in his thirties or forties in good health. For the CDR3, the DNA is TGTGCCAGCAGCTTCCGAACCGGGACTAGCGGCACAGATACGCAGTATTTT. It codes for CASSFRTGTSGTDTQYF.